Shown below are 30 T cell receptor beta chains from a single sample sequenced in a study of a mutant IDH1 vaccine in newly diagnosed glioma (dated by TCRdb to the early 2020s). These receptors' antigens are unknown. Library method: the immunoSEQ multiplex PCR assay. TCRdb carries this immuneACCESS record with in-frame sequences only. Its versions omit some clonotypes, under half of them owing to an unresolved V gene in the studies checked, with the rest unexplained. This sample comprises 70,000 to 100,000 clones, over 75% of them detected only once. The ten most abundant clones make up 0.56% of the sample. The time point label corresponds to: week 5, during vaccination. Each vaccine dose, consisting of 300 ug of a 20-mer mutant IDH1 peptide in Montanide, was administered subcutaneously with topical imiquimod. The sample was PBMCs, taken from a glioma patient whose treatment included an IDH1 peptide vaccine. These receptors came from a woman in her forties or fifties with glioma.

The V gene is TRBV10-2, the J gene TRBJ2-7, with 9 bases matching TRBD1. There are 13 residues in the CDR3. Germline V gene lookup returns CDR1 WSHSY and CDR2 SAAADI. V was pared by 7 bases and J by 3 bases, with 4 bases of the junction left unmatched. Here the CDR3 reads CASNPGQGYEQYF. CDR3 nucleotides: TGCGCCAGCAATCCGGGACAGGGCTACGAGCAGTACTTC.

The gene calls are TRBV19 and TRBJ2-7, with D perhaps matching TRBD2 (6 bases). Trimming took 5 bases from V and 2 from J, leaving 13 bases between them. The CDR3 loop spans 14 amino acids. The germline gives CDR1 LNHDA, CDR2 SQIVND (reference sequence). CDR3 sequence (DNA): TGTGCCAGTAGTTCTCCGGGACTCCCCTACGAGCAGTACTTC. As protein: CASSSPGLPYEQYF.

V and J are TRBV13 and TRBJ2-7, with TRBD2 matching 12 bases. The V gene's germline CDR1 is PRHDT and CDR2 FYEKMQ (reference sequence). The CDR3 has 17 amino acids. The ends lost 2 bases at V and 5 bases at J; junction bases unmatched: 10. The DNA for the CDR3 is TGTGCCAGCAGCTTACCCTCCCTAGCGGGAGGGCCCGACGAGCAGTACTTC. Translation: CASSLPSLAGGPDEQYF.

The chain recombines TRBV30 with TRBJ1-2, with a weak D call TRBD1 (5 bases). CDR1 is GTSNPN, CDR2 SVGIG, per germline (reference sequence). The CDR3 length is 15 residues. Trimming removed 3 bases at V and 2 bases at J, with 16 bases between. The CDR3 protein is CAWRGALAYNYGYTF. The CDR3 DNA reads TGTGCCTGGAGAGGGGCTTTGGCATACAACTATGGCTACACCTTC.

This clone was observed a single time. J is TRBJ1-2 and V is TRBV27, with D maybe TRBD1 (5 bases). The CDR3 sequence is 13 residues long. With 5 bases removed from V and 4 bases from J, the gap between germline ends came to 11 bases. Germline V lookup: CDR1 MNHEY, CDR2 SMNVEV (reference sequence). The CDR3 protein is CASSGAKFYGYTF. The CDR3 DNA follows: TGTGCCAGCAGTGGGGCCAAGTTCTATGGCTACACCTTC.

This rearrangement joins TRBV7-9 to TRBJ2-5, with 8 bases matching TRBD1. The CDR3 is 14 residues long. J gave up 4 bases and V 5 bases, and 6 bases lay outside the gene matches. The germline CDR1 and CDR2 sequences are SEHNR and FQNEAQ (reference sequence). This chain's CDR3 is CASSVQGARETQYF. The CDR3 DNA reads TGTGCCAGCAGCGTCCAGGGGGCGCGAGAGACCCAGTACTTC.

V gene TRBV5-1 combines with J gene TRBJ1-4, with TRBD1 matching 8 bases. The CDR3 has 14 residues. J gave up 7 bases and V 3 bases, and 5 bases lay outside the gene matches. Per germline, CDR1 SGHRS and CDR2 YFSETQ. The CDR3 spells CASSSGQEGEKLFF. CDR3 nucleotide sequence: TGCGCCAGCAGCTCGGGACAGGAGGGTGAAAAACTGTTTTTT.

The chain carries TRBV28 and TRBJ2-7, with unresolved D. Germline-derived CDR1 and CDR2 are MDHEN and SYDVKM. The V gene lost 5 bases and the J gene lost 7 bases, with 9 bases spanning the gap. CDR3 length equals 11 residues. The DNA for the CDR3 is TGTGCCAGCAGTCTCCAGCGAGAGCAGTACTTC. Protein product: CASSLQREQYF.

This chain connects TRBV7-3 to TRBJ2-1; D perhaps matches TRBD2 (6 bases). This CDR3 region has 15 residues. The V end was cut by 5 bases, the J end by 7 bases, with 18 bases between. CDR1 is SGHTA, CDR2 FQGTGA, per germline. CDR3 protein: CASSPPGLSGNEQFF. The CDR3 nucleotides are TGTGCCAGCAGCCCTCCGGGACTCTCAGGGAATGAGCAGTTCTTC.

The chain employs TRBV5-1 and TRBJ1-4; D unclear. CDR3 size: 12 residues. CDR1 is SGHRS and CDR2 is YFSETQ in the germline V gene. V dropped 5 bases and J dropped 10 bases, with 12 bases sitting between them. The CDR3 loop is CASSREEGKLFF. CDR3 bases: TGCGCCAGCAGTCGGGAGGAGGGAAAACTGTTTTTT. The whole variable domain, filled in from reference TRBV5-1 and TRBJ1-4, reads KAGVTQTPRYLIKTRGQQVTLSCSPISGHRSVSWYQQTPGQGLQFLFEYFSETQRNKGNFPGRFSGRQFSNSRSEMNVSTLELGDSALYLCASSREEGKLFFGSGTQLSVL.

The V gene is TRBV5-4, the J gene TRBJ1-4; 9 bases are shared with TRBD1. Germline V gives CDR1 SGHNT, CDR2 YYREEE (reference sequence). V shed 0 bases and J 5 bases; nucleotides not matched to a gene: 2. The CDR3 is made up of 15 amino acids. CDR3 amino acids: CASSLGTGVNEKLFF. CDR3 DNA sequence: TGTGCCAGCAGCTTGGGGACAGGGGTGAATGAAAAACTGTTTTTT.

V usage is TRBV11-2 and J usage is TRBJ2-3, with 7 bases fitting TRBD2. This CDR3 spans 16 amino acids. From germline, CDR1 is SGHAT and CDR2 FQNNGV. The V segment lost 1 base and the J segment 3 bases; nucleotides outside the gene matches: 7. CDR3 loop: CASSLGTSAMTDTQYF. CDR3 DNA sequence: TGTGCCAGCAGCTTAGGTACTAGCGCCATGACAGATACGCAGTATTTT.

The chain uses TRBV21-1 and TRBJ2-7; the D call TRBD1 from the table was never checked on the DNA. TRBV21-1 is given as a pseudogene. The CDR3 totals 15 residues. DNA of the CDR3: TGTGCCAGCAGCCCTCGGACACGGACGGACTACGAGCAGTACTTC. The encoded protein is CASSPRTRTDYEQYF.

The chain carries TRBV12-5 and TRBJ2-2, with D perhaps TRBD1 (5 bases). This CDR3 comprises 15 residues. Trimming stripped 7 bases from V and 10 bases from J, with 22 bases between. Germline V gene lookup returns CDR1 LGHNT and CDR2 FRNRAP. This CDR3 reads CASDPPGQLLPELFF. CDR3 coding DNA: TGTGCTAGTGACCCCCCAGGGCAATTGCTCCCGGAGCTGTTTTTT.

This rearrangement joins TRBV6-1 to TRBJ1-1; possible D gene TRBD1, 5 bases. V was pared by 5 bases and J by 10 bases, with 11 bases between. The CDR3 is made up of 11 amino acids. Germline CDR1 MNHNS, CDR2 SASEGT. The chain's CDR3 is CASSYQGTAFF. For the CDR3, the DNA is TGTGCCAGCAGTTATCAAGGGACAGCTTTCTTT.

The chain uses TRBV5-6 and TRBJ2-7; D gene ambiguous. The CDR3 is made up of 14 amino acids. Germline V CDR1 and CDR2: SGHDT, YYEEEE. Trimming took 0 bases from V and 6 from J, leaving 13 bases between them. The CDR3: CASSLGRISGEQYF. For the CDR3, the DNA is TGTGCCAGCAGCTTGGGGCGGATTTCGGGCGAGCAGTACTTC.

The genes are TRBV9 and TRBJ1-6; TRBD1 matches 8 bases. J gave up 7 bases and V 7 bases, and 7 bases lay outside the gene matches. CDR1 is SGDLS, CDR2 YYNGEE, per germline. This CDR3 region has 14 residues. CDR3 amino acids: CASRATGDNSPLHF. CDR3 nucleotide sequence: TGTGCCAGCCGTGCGACAGGGGACAATTCACCCCTCCACTTT.

CDR3 region: CASSLASYNEKLFF. CDR3 DNA sequence: TGCGCCAGCAGCTTGGCCTCCTATAATGAAAAACTGTTTTTT. The chain carries TRBV5-1 and TRBJ1-4; D gene unclear. Germline CDR1 SGHRS, CDR2 YFSETQ. The CDR3 contains 14 residues. The V gene lost 0 bases and the J gene lost 4 bases, with 7 bases spanning the gap.

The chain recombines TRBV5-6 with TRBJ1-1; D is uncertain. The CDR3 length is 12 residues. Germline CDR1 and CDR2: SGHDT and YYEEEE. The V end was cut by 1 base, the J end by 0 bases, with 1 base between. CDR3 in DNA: TGTGCCAGCAGCTTGCTGAACACTGAAGCTTTCTTT. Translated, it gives CASSLLNTEAFF.

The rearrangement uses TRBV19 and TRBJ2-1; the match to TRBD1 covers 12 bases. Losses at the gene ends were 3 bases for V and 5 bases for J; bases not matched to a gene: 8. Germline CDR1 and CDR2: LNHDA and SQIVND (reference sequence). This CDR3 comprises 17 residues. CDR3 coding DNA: TGTGCCAGTAGTATCAGTGGGACAGGGGGCAGGGACAATGAGCAGTTCTTC. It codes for CASSISGTGGRDNEQFF. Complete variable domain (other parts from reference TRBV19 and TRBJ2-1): DGGITQSPKYLFRKEGQNVTLSCEQNLNHDAMYWYRQDPGQGLRLIYYSQIVNDFQKGDIAEGYSVSREKKESFPLTVTSAQKNPTAFYLCASSISGTGGRDNEQFFGPGTRLTVL.

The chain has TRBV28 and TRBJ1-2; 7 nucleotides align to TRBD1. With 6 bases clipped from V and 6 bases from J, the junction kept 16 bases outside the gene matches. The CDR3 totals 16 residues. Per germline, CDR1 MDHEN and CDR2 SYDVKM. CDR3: CASSAGGGSFKDGYTF. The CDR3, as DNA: TGTGCCAGCAGCGCAGGAGGGGGCTCTTTCAAGGATGGCTACACCTTC.

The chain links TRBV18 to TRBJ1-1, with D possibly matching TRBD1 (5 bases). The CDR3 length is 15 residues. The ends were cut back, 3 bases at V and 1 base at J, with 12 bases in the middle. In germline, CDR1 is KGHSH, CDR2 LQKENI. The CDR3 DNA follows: TGTGCCAGCTCACCTCGAGGGGATCCGAACACTGAAGCTTTCTTT. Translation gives CASSPRGDPNTEAFF.

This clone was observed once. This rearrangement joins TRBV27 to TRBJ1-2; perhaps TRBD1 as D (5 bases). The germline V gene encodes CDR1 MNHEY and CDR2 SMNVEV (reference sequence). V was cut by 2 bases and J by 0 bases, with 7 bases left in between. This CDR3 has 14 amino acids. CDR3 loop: CASSLGRANYGYTF. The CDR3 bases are TGTGCCAGCAGTTTAGGCAGGGCTAACTATGGCTACACCTTC.

This chain's CDR3 is CAISAGQYEQYF. The CDR3 coding sequence is TGTGCCATCAGTGCCGGACAGTACGAGCAGTACTTC. V is TRBV10-3 and J is TRBJ2-7, with D perhaps TRBD1 (6 bases). There are 12 residues in the CDR3. Germline loops: CDR1 ENHRY, CDR2 SYGVKD. V was trimmed by 4 bases and J by 4 bases, leaving 8 bases between them.

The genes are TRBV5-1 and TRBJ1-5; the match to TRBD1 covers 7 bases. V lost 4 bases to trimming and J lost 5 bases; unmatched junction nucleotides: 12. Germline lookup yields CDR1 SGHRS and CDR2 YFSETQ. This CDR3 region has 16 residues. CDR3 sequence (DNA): TGCGCCAGCAGCCCCCGACCGGGACAGCAAGATCAGCCCCAGCATTTT. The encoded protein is CASSPRPGQQDQPQHF.

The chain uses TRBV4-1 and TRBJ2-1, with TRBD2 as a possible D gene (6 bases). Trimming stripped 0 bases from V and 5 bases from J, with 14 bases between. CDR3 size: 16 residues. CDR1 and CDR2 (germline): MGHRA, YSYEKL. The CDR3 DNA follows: TGCGCCAGCAGCCAAGATGGGGGGTCGGGGGACAATGAGCAGTTCTTC. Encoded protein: CASSQDGGSGDNEQFF.

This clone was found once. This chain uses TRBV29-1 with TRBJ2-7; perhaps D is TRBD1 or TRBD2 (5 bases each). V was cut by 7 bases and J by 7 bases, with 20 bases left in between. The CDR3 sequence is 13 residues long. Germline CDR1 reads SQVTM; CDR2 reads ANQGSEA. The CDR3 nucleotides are TGCAGCGGTACCGGGACCCAGGGCCGGGAGCAGTACTTC. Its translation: CSGTGTQGREQYF.

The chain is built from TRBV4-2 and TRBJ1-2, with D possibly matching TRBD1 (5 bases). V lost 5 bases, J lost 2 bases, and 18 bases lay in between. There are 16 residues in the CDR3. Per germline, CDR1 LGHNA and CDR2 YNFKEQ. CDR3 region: CASSEGLGVSNYGYTF. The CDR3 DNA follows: TGTGCCAGCAGCGAAGGGTTAGGGGTTTCCAACTATGGCTACACCTTC.

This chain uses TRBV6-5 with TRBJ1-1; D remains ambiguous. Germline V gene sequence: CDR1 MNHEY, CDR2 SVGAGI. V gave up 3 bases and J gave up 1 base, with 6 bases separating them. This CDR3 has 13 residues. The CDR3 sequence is CASSYQSNTEAFF. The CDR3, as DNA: TGTGCCAGCAGTTATCAGTCGAACACTGAAGCTTTCTTT.

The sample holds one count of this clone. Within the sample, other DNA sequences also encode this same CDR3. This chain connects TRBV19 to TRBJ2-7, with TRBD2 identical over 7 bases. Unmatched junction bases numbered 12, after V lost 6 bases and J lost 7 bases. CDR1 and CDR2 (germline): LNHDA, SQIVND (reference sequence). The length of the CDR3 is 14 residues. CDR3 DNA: TGTGCCAGTAGCCCGGGGGGTCCGGTGGGGGAGCAGTACTTC. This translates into CASSPGGPVGEQYF. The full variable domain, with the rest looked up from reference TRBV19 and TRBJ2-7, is DGGITQSPKYLFRKEGQNVTLSCEQNLNHDAMYWYRQDPGQGLRLIYYSQIVNDFQKGDIAEGYSVSREKKESFPLTVTSAQKNPTAFYLCASSPGGPVGEQYFGPGTRLTVT.